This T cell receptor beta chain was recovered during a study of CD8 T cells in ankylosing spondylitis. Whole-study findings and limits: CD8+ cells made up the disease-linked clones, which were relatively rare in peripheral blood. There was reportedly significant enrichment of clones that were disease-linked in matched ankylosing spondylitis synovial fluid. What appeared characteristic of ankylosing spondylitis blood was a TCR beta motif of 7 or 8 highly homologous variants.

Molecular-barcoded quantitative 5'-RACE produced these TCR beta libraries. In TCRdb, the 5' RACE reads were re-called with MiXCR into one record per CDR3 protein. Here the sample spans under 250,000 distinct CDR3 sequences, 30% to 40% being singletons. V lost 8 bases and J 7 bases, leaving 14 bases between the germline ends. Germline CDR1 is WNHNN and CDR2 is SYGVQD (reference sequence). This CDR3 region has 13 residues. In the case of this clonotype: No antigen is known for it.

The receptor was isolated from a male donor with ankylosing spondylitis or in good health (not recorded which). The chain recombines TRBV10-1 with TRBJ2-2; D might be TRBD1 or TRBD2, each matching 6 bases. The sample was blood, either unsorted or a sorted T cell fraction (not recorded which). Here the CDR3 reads CASEWTAGGELFF. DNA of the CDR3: TGCGCCAGCGAATGGACAGCGGGCGGGGAGCTGTTTTTT.